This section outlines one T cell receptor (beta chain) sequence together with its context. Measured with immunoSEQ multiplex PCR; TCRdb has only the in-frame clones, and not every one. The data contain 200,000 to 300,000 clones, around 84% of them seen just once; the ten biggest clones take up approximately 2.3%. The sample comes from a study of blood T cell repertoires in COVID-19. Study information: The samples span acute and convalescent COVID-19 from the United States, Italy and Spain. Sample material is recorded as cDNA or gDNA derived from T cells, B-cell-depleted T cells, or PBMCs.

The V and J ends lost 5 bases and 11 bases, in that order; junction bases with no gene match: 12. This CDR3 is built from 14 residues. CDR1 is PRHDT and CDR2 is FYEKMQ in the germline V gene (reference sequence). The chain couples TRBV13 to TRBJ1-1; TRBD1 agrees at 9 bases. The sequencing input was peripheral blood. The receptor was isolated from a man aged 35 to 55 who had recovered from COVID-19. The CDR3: CASSPTYRGLVAFF. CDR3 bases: TGTGCCAGCAGCCCCACCTACAGGGGGCTGGTTGCTTTCTTT.